Below, 18 T cell receptor beta chains from the same sample are listed, as sequenced in a study of vaccination and CD4 T cells after COVID-19 (dated 2022 in TCRdb). The receptor library was made with PCR. Instrument on record: Illumina iSeq 100. At the Johns Hopkins FTIC core, DNA from the cultured CD4+ T cells underwent TCR sequencing with the Oncomine TCR Beta short-read assay. TCRdb ran its own pipeline on the public reads, namely fastp trimming at Q25 and MiXCR clone calling, and kept in-frame beta chains. Entries that share a CDR3 protein sequence are merged under the most common genes and DNA. For this sample there are 8,000 to 9,500 distinct CDR3 sequences; around 70% appear just once. The biggest ten clones account for under 45% of the sample. What the treatment or condition label conveys for this sample: roughly 11-day PBMC culture with coronavirus spike peptide pools or control peptides (ViraFEST assay).

Their antigens remain unidentified. Material for sequencing was CD4+ T cells from blood, cultured in vitro. The receptors here all came from a human donor who had recovered from COVID-19.

The chain couples TRBV19 to TRBJ1-5; possibly TRBD1 for D (5 bases). CDR1 is LNHDA, CDR2 SQIVND, per germline (reference sequence). This CDR3 has 12 residues. Between the trimmed V and J ends, which lost 8 bases and 7 bases, there was a span of 12 bases. The CDR3 reads CASEGAGQPQHF. The CDR3 DNA sequence: TGTGCCAGTGAAGGGGCCGGCCAGCCCCAGCATTTT.

The V call is TRBV7-2, the J call TRBJ1-5; no clear D. V was trimmed by 5 bases and J by 9 bases, leaving 11 bases between them. Germline lookup yields CDR1 SGHTA and CDR2 FQGNSA. The CDR3 length is 12 residues. The DNA for the CDR3 is TGTGCCAGCAGCCGAGGTGTGCCGCCCCAGCATTTT. It specifies CASSRGVPPQHF.

V usage is TRBV20-1 and J usage is TRBJ1-2, with TRBD1 matching 9 bases. This CDR3 is built from 16 residues. Looked up from germline, CDR1 is DFQATT and CDR2 is SNEGSKA (reference sequence). V was clipped by 5 bases and J by 5 bases; unmatched bases: 15. This chain's CDR3 is CSAPEGQGSYGYGYTF. Written as DNA, the CDR3 is TGCAGTGCTCCGGAGGGACAGGGATCGTACGGGTATGGCTACACCTTC.

V is TRBV2 and J is TRBJ1-5; D call uncertain. The CDR3 spans 13 residues. Germline V gene sequence: CDR1 SNHLY, CDR2 FYNNEI. Deletions cut 4 bases from V and 6 bases from J, with 10 bases between. The CDR3 bases are TGTGCCAGCAGTGTGGGAGGGCCTCAGCCCCAGCATTTT. Protein product: CASSVGGPQPQHF.

J is TRBJ1-1 and V is TRBV6-5, with 11 bases aligning to TRBD1. The CDR3 loop spans 15 amino acids. In germline, CDR1 is MNHEY, CDR2 SVGAGI. V was clipped by 2 bases and J by 8 bases; unmatched bases: 7. The CDR3 DNA follows: TGTGCCAGCAGTTACCCGGGACAGGGGGTTATCGAAGCTTTCTTT. Its translation: CASSYPGQGVIEAFF.

The table lists this clonotype with a few counts. The genes are TRBV2 and TRBJ1-2; D may be TRBD1 (6 bases). The CDR3 consists of 14 residues. Germline V gene data show CDR1 as SNHLY and CDR2 as FYNNEI. V lost 4 bases, J lost 5 bases, and 14 bases lay in between. The CDR3 coding sequence is TGTGCCAGCAGTGGCGAAGACAGGCGGTATGGCTACACCTTC. It translates to CASSGEDRRYGYTF.

The rearrangement uses TRBV29-1 and TRBJ1-2; 9 positions match TRBD1. From germline, CDR1 is SQVTM and CDR2 ANQGSEA. Trimming took 4 bases from V and 8 from J; bases not matched to a gene: 8. The CDR3 runs to 13 residues. The CDR3 reads CSVAIGTGRGYTF. As DNA, the CDR3 is TGCAGCGTTGCGATCGGGACAGGGAGAGGCTACACCTTC.

The chain joins TRBV15 to TRBJ2-7, with 11 bases aligning to TRBD1. The germline gives CDR1 LNHNV, CDR2 YYDKDF (reference sequence). The CDR3 length is 15 residues. Trimming removed 5 bases from V and 9 bases from J; junction bases left unmatched: 12. CDR3 sequence: CATSPGTGGVSGQYF. CDR3 nucleotides: TGTGCCACCAGCCCCGGGACAGGGGGGGTCAGTGGGCAGTACTTC.

This clonotype appeared once. The chain recombines TRBV7-3 with TRBJ1-2; TRBD1 matches at 7 bases. Germline V gene sequence: CDR1 SGHTA, CDR2 FQGTGA. This CDR3 contains 15 residues. V trimming: 4 bases; J trimming: 4 bases; junction bases outside the gene matches: 9. CDR3 in amino acids: CASSSDLGTVYGYTF. In DNA form, the CDR3 reads TGTGCCAGCAGCTCGGATTTAGGGACAGTCTATGGCTACACCTTC.

CDR3 sequence reads: CASRRPTVNYGYTF. For the CDR3, the DNA is TGTGCCAGCAGGCGACCGACCGTTAACTATGGCTACACCTTC. The chain combines TRBV6-1 with TRBJ1-2; D is unresolved. V was pared by 6 bases and J by 1 base, with 12 bases between. Germline CDR1 is MNHNS and CDR2 is SASEGT. CDR3 length equals 14 residues.

There are a few counts of this clonotype. This sequence joins TRBV5-4 and TRBJ1-2; TRBD1 might be the D (6 bases). Trimming took off 4 bases at V and 9 bases at J, with 16 bases between the two ends. Germline CDR1 reads SGHNT; CDR2 reads YYREEE (reference sequence). There are 13 residues in the CDR3. The CDR3 region is CASSQSQGQSYTF. The CDR3 DNA reads TGTGCCAGCAGCCAAAGTCAGGGGCAGAGCTACACCTTC. The entire variable domain, with the rest obtained from reference TRBV5-4 and TRBJ1-2, is as follows: ETGVTQSPTHLIKTRGQQVTLRCSSQSGHNTVSWYQQALGQGPQFIFQYYREEENGRGNFPPRFSGLQFPNYSSELNVNALELDDSALYLCASSQSQGQSYTFGSGTRLTVV.

The chain recombines TRBV6-1 with TRBJ1-2; 8 nucleotides agree with TRBD1. Germline V lookup: CDR1 MNHNS, CDR2 SASEGT. V was pared by 6 bases and J by 0 bases, with 9 bases of the junction left unmatched. CDR3 length equals 16 residues. CDR3 residues: CASRLITGGANYGYTF. The CDR3 nucleotides are TGTGCCAGCAGATTAATCACAGGGGGTGCTAACTATGGCTACACCTTC.

The chain couples TRBV20-1 to TRBJ1-4; D call uncertain. Trimming removed 5 bases at V and 4 bases at J, with 5 bases between. Germline CDR1 reads DFQATT; CDR2 reads SNEGSKA (reference sequence). The CDR3 runs to 11 residues. The CDR3 spells CSAWLNEKLFF. The CDR3 nucleotides read TGCAGTGCTTGGCTTAATGAAAAACTGTTTTTT.

The chain is built from TRBV20-1 and TRBJ1-2; tentatively, D is TRBD1 (5 bases). V was pared by 8 bases and J by 6 bases, with 10 bases between. The germline V gene has CDR1 DFQATT and CDR2 SNEGSKA (reference sequence). The CDR3 length is 10 residues. CDR3 amino acids: CSYRGDGYTF. The DNA for the CDR3 is TGCAGTTACCGGGGGGATGGCTACACCTTC.

This sequence joins TRBV12-3 or TRBV12-4 and TRBJ1-5, with D unresolved. The V end was cut by 1 base, the J end by 4 bases, with 5 bases between. This CDR3 is 13 amino acids long. The CDR3 sequence: CASSLGENQPQHF. The CDR3 region has the DNA TGTGCCAGCAGTTTAGGGGAGAATCAGCCCCAGCATTTT.

The V gene is TRBV20-1, the J gene TRBJ1-6, with 10 bases aligning to TRBD1. Germline values: CDR1 DFQATT, CDR2 SNEGSKA (reference sequence). CDR3 length equals 15 residues. Germline trimming cut 4 bases from V and 6 bases from J; bases unmatched to any gene: 6. CDR3 sequence reads: CSAITGTGANSPLHF. The CDR3 bases are TGCAGTGCTATAACCGGGACAGGGGCTAATTCACCCCTCCACTTT.

This CDR3 is CASSHTGAYPSNQPQHF. Written as DNA, the CDR3 is TGCGCCAGCAGCCATACAGGGGCTTACCCTAGCAATCAGCCCCAGCATTTT. This chain links TRBV4-1 with TRBJ1-5; 7 bases match TRBD1. Trimming at V came to 3 bases and at J to 0 bases, leaving 8 bases not matched to a gene. CDR3 length: 17 residues. CDR1 and CDR2 (germline): MGHRA, YSYEKL.

This clonotype was recorded a few times. V and J are TRBV15 and TRBJ1-1; TRBD1 agrees at 7 bases. The CDR3 runs 16 residues. The J segment lost 0 bases and the V segment lost 3 bases, leaving 7 bases of the junction unmatched. In germline, CDR1 is LNHNV, CDR2 YYDKDF (reference sequence). CDR3 coding DNA: TGTGCCACCAGCAGGTCCCCCGGGACAGTGAACACTGAAGCTTTCTTT. Protein sequence: CATSRSPGTVNTEAFF.